The TCR beta chain under discussion was sequenced for a study of T-cell memory formation after mild COVID-19. The study's findings and limits: CM and EM subsets held most contracting CD4+ clones; EMRA held CD8+ ones.

The germline V gene has CDR1 LNHNV and CDR2 YYDKDF (reference sequence). V was pared by 6 bases and J by 4 bases, with 18 bases between. This CDR3 is built from 15 residues. This clonotype has just a few counts. Its antigen is as yet unknown. TCRdb passed the 5' RACE reads through MiXCR, listing each CDR3 protein once. This repertoire shows under 700,000 distinct CDR3 sequences, roughly 22% found once; its top ten account for around 12%. The TCR comes from an adult woman who had mild COVID-19 (a few samples of this study predate the infection). Cell type and time point are not known. The chain is built from TRBV15 and TRBJ1-2; D gene uncertain. The sequenced sample was PBMCs or a T cell subset sorted from them (not recorded which). The CDR3 DNA reads as TGTGCCACCAGGCCGGAGGGCGGGTCGAGCTATGGCTACACCTTC. Residues: CATRPEGGSSYGYTF.